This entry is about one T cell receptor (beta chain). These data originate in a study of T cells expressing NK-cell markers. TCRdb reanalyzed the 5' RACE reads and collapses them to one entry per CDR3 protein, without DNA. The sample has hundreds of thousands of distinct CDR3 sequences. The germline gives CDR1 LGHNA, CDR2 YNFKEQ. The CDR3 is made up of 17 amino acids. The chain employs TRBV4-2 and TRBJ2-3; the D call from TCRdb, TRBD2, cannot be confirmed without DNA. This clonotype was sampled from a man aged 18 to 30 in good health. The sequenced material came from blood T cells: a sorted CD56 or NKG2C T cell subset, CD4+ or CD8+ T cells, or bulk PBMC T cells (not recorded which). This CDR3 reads CASSQEPSGASTDTQYF.